The rows below give T cell receptor beta chains drawn from one sample of a study of T-cell memory formation after mild COVID-19. TCRdb analysed the 5' RACE reads with MiXCR anew, one entry per CDR3 protein. The sample consists of some 490,000 distinct CDR3 sequences, around a sixth of them appearing once. The source material was PBMCs or a T cell subset sorted from them (not recorded which). Receptors originate from an adult woman who had mild COVID-19 (a few samples of this study predate the infection). Cell type and time point are not known. Both conserved end residues are part of each CDR3. The D gene is left open where the match is weak. A row's size may be missing; if present it is once, few, many or a size class.

CDR3 | DNA | size | D | J | V
CASSQGRVYYNEQFF | TGCGCCAGCAGCCAGGGTCGGGTTTACTACAATGAGCAGTTCTTC | few | NA | TRBJ2-1 | TRBV4-3
CATSSRTGSEQYF | TGTGCCACCAGCAGTAGAACAGGGAGCGAGCAGTACTTC | few | NA | TRBJ2-7 | TRBV15
CSASEGSSTDTQYF | TGCAGTGCTAGTGAGGGATCTAGCACAGATACGCAGTATTTT | many | NA | TRBJ2-3 | TRBV20-1
CASSPVMGGDNEQFF | TGTGCCAGCAGCCCGGTGATGGGCGGCGACAATGAGCAGTTCTTC | many | NA | TRBJ2-1 | TRBV7-9
CASKFSANAKAYNEQFF | TGTGCCAGTAAGTTTAGCGCGAACGCAAAAGCCTACAATGAGCAGTTCTTC | few | NA | TRBJ2-1 | TRBV19
CASSLARTGPPETQYF | TGCGCCAGCAGCTTGGCTAGGACAGGGCCCCCAGAGACCCAGTACTTC | few | TRBD1 | TRBJ2-5 | TRBV5-1
CASTITLGYTF | TGTGCCAGCACCATTACACTTGGCTACACCTTC | few | NA | TRBJ1-2 | TRBV7-9
CASLPLYNEQFF | TGTGCCAGCTTACCCCTCTACAATGAGCAGTTCTTC | NA | NA | TRBJ2-1 | TRBV7-9
CASSLRDISYNSPLHF | TGTGCCAGCAGTTTAAGGGACATCTCCTATAATTCACCCCTCCACTTT | NA | NA | TRBJ1-6 | TRBV12-3/TRBV12-4
CASSLAVTGGRDTQYF | TGTGCCAGCAGTTTAGCGGTTACAGGGGGCCGGGATACGCAGTATTTT | NA | TRBD1 | TRBJ2-3 | TRBV12-3/TRBV12-4
CSVEPGQGGRNTEAFF | TGCAGCGTGGAACCGGGACAGGGCGGTCGGAACACTGAAGCTTTCTTT | few | TRBD1 | TRBJ1-1 | TRBV29-1
CASSRTWVPQETQYF | TGTGCCAGCAGCCGTACTTGGGTGCCTCAAGAGACCCAGTACTTC | NA | NA | TRBJ2-5 | TRBV4-2
CASSPGGSEQYF | TGTGCCAGCAGCCCCGGCGGGTCTGAGCAGTACTTC | medium-sized | NA | TRBJ2-7 | TRBV18
CASSGPGTDPYEQYF | TGTGCCAGCTCCGGCCCCGGGACAGATCCCTACGAGCAGTACTTC | NA | TRBD1 | TRBJ2-7 | TRBV18
CSASLGSSGANVLTF | TGCAGTGCCTCCTTGGGGTCCTCTGGGGCCAACGTCCTGACTTTC | NA | NA | TRBJ2-6 | TRBV20-1
CASSPRTQVRGGGYTF | TGTGCCAGCAGCCCCCGGACGCAGGTACGAGGTGGTGGCTACACCTTC | NA | NA | TRBJ1-2 | TRBV9
CASSMQTGSYEQYF | TGTGCCAGCAGTATGCAGACAGGGTCCTACGAGCAGTACTTC | few | TRBD1 | TRBJ2-7 | TRBV27
CASSVVGSNTGELFF | TGTGCCAGCAGCGTAGTCGGGTCGAACACCGGGGAGCTGTTTTTT | NA | NA | TRBJ2-2 | TRBV9
CSGGETYEQYF | TGCAGCGGCGGGGAGACCTACGAGCAGTACTTC | many | NA | TRBJ2-7 | TRBV29-1
CASRKGQGAYNEQFF | TGTGCCAGCAGGAAGGGACAGGGGGCTTACAATGAGCAGTTCTTC | few | TRBD1 | TRBJ2-1 | TRBV6-6
CASSFGGTLTQETQYF | TGTGCCAGCAGTTTCGGCGGGACTTTAACCCAAGAGACCCAGTACTTC | NA | NA | TRBJ2-5 | TRBV7-2
CASSLDSWGNTIYF | TGCGCCAGCAGCTTGGACAGTTGGGGAAACACCATATATTTT | NA | NA | TRBJ1-3 | TRBV5-1
CASSRDRVDGYTF | TGTGCCAGCAGCCGGGACAGGGTAGATGGCTACACCTTC | NA | TRBD1 | TRBJ1-2 | TRBV7-6
CSARDLGNYGYTF | TGCAGTGCTAGAGACCTCGGTAACTATGGCTACACCTTC | few | NA | TRBJ1-2 | TRBV20-1
CASSLVARRRQETQYF | TGTGCCAGCAGCTTGGTAGCCAGGCGGAGACAAGAGACCCAGTACTTC | NA | NA | TRBJ2-5 | TRBV7-6
CSVGAGNTGELFF | TGCAGCGTTGGTGCAGGGAACACCGGGGAGCTGTTTTTT | NA | NA | TRBJ2-2 | TRBV29-1
CASSLVATGGGYTF | TGCGCCAGCAGCTTGGTGGCGACAGGGGGAGGCTACACCTTC | NA | TRBD1 | TRBJ1-2 | TRBV5-1
CASSTFYTDTQYF | TGTGCCAGCAGCACCTTCTACACAGATACGCAGTATTTT | few | NA | TRBJ2-3 | TRBV6-2/TRBV6-3
CASSLEPTGGIETQYF | TGCGCCAGCAGCTTGGAGCCTACAGGGGGGATAGAGACCCAGTACTTC | NA | TRBD1 | TRBJ2-5 | TRBV5-1
CASSLGDRNQPQHF | TGCGCCAGCAGCTTGGGAGACAGAAATCAGCCCCAGCATTTT | many | NA | TRBJ1-5 | TRBV5-1
CASSARTGELVDDEQFF | TGTGCCAGCAGCGCCAGGACAGGGGAACTGGTTGACGATGAGCAGTTCTTC | few | TRBD1 | TRBJ2-1 | TRBV9
CASSPWSGSSYGYTF | TGTGCCAGCAGCCCTTGGTCCGGGTCGAGCTATGGCTACACCTTC | many | NA | TRBJ1-2 | TRBV5-5
CAWSAGTGRSNEQFF | TGTGCCTGGAGTGCCGGGACAGGGAGATCCAATGAGCAGTTCTTC | NA | TRBD1 | TRBJ2-1 | TRBV30